This entry concerns a single T cell receptor beta chain. In the authors' workflow: For nucleated cells, counts were estimated from reference gene primer amplification. Sequenced by immunoSEQ multiplex PCR; TCRdb stores in-frame clones only, minus some. The D gene and trimming were derived from the DNA, and the V and J assignments and clone size from that table. The sample has 99,000 or so clones, around 84% seen once; the top ten hold about an eighth. This specimen belongs to a study of blood T cell repertoires in COVID-19. For the study at large: Whether acute or convalescent, the COVID-19 samples came from the United States, Italy and Spain. T cells, B-cell-depleted T cells, or PBMCs supplied cDNA or gDNA.

The germline CDR1 and CDR2 sequences are MNHEY and SMNVEV (reference sequence). The CDR3 sequence is 16 residues long. The germline V and J ends were trimmed by 8 bases and 0 bases, with 17 bases remaining between them. The sequenced sample consisted of peripheral blood. The sequence was obtained from a woman aged 55 to 70 in a cohort sampled during active or convalescent COVID-19. V gene TRBV27 combines with J gene TRBJ1-5; perhaps TRBD1 as D (6 bases). The DNA for the CDR3 is TGTGCCAGCCATCTTACAGGGCTCGATAGCAATCAGCCCCAGCATTTT. Encoded protein: CASHLTGLDSNQPQHF.